This TCR beta chain was identified in a study of blood T cell repertoires in COVID-19. The method was immunoSEQ multiplex PCR; TCRdb's version includes in-frame clones alone and lacks a portion of them. Of a few hundred thousand clones listed, approximately 91% are singletons. Germline V gene data show CDR1 as LGHNA and CDR2 as YSLEER. V lost 4 bases to trimming and J lost 2 bases; unmatched junction nucleotides: 3. This CDR3 spans 15 amino acids. The clonotype comes from a woman under 30 who had been exposed to COVID-19. Sequences were obtained from PBMCs or T cells enriched from blood (not recorded which). The chain carries TRBV4-3 and TRBJ2-5; 11 nucleotides align to TRBD2. The CDR3 DNA reads as TGCGCCAGCAGCCCGGGACTAGCGGAACAAGAGACCCAGTACTTC. Its translation: CASSPGLAEQETQYF.